These T cell receptor beta chains were read from a single sample in a study of blood T cells in healthy people across ages. TCRdb fed the 5' RACE reads into MiXCR, producing one record per CDR3 protein. The sample lists about 770,000 distinct CDR3 sequences; under 45% were seen once. Sequencing was performed on blood. These receptors were taken from a man aged 60 to 69 in good health. Each CDR3 is given with its conserved first and last residue. A D gene is named only where the DNA matches it firmly. Expanded clones get a size class; other rows say once, few or many, or leave the size out.

clone size	J gene	V gene	D gene	CDR3 protein	CDR3 DNA
few	TRBJ1-6	TRBV20-1	.	CSAEVREWRNSPLHF	TGCAGTGCTGAAGTAAGGGAATGGCGAAATTCACCCCTCCACTTT
few	TRBJ2-3	TRBV12-3/TRBV12-4	TRBD1	CASSFRTGDTDTQYF	TGTGCCAGCAGTTTCCGGACAGGGGACACAGATACGCAGTATTTT
.	TRBJ2-4	TRBV18	.	CASAGGQPAKNIQYF	TGTGCCAGCGCCGGGGGACAGCCAGCCAAAAACATTCAGTACTTC
once	TRBJ2-1	TRBV5-1	.	CASSVGLSEQFF	TGCGCCAGCAGCGTTGGACTTTCTGAGCAGTTCTTC
few	TRBJ1-2	TRBV29-1	.	CSVEDAPLGDYGYTF	TGCAGCGTTGAAGATGCTCCACTCGGAGACTATGGCTACACCTTC
.	TRBJ1-6	TRBV27	.	CASSLYRQGNSPLHF	TGTGCCAGCAGTTTATACCGCCAGGGTAATTCACCCCTCCACTTT
.	TRBJ2-2	TRBV9	.	CASSTGTHTGELFF	TGTGCCAGCAGCACCGGGACCCACACCGGGGAGCTGTTTTTT
once	TRBJ1-1	TRBV12-3/TRBV12-4	.	CASSRRGGLNTEAFF	TGTGCCAGCAGTCGGAGGGGGGGGTTGAACACTGAAGCTTTCTTT
.	TRBJ2-7	TRBV2	TRBD2	CASSGDRRGGSYEQYF	TGTGCCAGCAGTGGAGACCGGCGGGGGGGCTCCTACGAGCAGTACTTC
once	TRBJ1-2	TRBV20-1	.	CSASTGYGYTF	TGCAGTGCTAGTACGGGATATGGCTACACCTTC
.	TRBJ2-5	TRBV9	TRBD2	CASSPSQTSGGAFQETQYF	TGTGCCAGCAGCCCGTCCCAGACTAGCGGGGGGGCCTTCCAAGAGACCCAGTACTTC
many	TRBJ2-7	TRBV6-2/TRBV6-3	TRBD1	CASRPSSDRGRREQYF	TGTGCCAGCAGACCCTCTTCGGACAGGGGGCGTCGCGAGCAGTACTTC
few	TRBJ1-4	TRBV6-1	.	CASNGAGQTGEKLFF	TGTGCCAGCAATGGAGCCGGCCAGACCGGAGAAAAACTGTTTTTT
few	TRBJ1-2	TRBV10-3	.	CAISGHYGYTF	TGTGCCATCAGTGGTCACTATGGCTACACCTTC